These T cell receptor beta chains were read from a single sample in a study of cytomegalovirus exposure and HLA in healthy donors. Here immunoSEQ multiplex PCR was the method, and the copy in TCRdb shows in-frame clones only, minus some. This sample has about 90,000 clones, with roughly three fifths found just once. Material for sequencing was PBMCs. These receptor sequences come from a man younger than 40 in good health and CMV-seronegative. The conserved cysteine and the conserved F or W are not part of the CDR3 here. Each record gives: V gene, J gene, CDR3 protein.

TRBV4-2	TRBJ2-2	ASSQEVLYTGELF
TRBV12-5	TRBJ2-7	ASGLVLKDRDRGFNEQY
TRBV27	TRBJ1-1	ASSLDGFGREAF
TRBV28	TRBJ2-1	ASSRGRLAVRGANEQF
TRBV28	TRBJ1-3	ASGAGLGNTIY
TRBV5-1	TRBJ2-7	ASSPGTGVDEQY
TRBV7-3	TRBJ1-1	ASSDRGQGGLNTEAF
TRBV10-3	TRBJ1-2	AISESFWDRGYGYT
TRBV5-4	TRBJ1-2	ASRSGQGALTGYT
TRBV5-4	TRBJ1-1	ASSFSRGRTEAF
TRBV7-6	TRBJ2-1	ASSLGLAGGPTTNNEQF
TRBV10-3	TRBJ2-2	AISAQGPVTGELF
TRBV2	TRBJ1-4	ASSEGVGRQEKLF
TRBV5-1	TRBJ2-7	ASSLVFRETAYEQY
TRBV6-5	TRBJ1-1	ASRRDTLNTEAF
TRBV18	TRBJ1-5	ASSYIQQTGDSNQPQH
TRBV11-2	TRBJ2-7	ASSLVVYEQY
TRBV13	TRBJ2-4	ASSQSRGKNIQY
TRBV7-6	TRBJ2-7	ASSSDIYEQY
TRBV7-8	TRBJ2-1	ASSFHPGLAGVYEQF
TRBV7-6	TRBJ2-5	ASSLVWRGIQETQY
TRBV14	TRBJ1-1	ASSRRGGAEAF
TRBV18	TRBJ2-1	ASSPTTSGRVNEQF
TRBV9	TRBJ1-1	ASSQVGMGTEAF
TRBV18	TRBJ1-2	ASSPPTSGAYGYT
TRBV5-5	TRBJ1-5	ASSLQGIGQPQH
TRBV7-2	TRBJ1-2	ASSFGDGYT
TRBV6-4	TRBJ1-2	ASSKDRAGYGYT
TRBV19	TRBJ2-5	ASRPQLAAETQY
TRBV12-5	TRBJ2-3	ARGGEGDTQY
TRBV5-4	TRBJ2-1	ASSLGPGLAKTNEQF
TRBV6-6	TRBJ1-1	ASSQQGNTEAF
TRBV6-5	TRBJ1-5	ASSVRGQPQH
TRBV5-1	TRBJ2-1	ASSPSLAGGLNEQF
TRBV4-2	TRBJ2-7	ASSQGETSGSYEQY
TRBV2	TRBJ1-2	ASRRDGDLYGYT
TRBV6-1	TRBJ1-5	ASRAGQPQH
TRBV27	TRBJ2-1	ASRVGTGGRFDEQF
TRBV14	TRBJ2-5	ASSQDVWDRGKECQETQY
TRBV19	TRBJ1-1	ASGVLTSEAF
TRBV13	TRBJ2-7	ASRRNLAGTYEQY
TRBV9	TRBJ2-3	ASSVLTSGTDTQY
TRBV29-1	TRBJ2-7	SVARTGSYEQY
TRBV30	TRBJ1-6	AWTVGGPTPLH
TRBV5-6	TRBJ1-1	ASQGYAEAF
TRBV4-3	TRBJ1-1	ASSQYNLMAEAF
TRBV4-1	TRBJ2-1	ASSLHRTPEQF
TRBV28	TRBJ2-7	ASRQAGYEQY
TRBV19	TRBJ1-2	ASSVTGTNPQGYT
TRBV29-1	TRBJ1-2	SVTPGQGNYGYT
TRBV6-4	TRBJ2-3	ASSPGSTDTQY
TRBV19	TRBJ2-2	ASGGTNTGELF
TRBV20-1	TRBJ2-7	SASYQQY